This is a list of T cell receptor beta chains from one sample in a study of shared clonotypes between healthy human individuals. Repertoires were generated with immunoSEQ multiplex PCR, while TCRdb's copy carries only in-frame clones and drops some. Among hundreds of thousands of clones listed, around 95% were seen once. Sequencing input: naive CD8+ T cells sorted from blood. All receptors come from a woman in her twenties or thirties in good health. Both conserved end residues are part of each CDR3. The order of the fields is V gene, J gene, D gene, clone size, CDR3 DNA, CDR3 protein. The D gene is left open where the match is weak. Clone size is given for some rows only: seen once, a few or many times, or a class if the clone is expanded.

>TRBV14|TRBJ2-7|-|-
TGTGCCAGCAGCCAAGTTAGCGGACGATGGAACGAGCAGTACTTC
CASSQVSGRWNEQYF
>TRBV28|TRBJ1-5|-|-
TGTGCCAGCAGTTTGTCAGGGTTTGGACAGCCCCAGCATTTT
CASSLSGFGQPQHF
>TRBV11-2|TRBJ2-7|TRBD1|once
TGTGCCAGCAGCTTGATGACAGGGTTCGACGAGCAGTACTTC
CASSLMTGFDEQYF
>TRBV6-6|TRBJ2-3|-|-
TGTGCCAGCAGTTACTCAAGCGCCCGCACAGATACGCAGTATTTT
CASSYSSARTDTQYF
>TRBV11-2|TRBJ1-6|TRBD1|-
TGTGCCAGCAGCTTAGCGACCGGGACAGGGGGTTCACCCCTCCACTTT
CASSLATGTGGSPLHF
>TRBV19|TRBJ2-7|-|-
TGTGCCAGTAGTATTCCGGAGGGACCCACCGAGCAGTACTTC
CASSIPEGPTEQYF
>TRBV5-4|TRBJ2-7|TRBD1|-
TGTGCCAGCAGCGGGACAGTGGACGAGCAGTACTTC
CASSGTVDEQYF
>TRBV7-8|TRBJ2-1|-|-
TGTGCCAGCAGCCCCATGGGGCCTAGCCCGTTCTTC
CASSPMGPSPFF
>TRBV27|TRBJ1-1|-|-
TGTGCCAGCAGTTTGAGGGGTGTGGGCACTGAAGCTTTCTTT
CASSLRGVGTEAFF
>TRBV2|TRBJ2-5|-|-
TGTGCCAGCAGAGAACTGAGCCTACAAGAGACCCAGTACTTC
CASRELSLQETQYF
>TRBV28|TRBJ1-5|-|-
TGTGCCAGCAGCAACCGGGAAAGCAATCAGCCCCAGCATTTT
CASSNRESNQPQHF
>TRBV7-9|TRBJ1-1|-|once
TGTGCCAGCAGCTTAGCGCAGGGTTTCACTGAAGCTTTCTTT
CASSLAQGFTEAFF
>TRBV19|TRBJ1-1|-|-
TGTGCCAGTAGTATTCTCGTGAACACTGAAGCTTTCTTT
CASSILVNTEAFF
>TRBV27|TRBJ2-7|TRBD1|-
TGTGCCAGCAGTAGCGTGGGGACAGGGTCCTACGAGCAGTACTTC
CASSSVGTGSYEQYF
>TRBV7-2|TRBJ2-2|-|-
TGTGCCAGCAGCCCCGGGGTGGTCCACGCGAACACCGGGGAGCTGTTTTTT
CASSPGVVHANTGELFF
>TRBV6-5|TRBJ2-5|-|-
TGTGCCAGCAGTACGGGGGAGACCCAGTACTTC
CASSTGETQYF
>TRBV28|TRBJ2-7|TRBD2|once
TGTGCCAGCAGTTCGACTAGCGGGAGGGCCCCCGCCTACGAGCAGTACTTC
CASSSTSGRAPAYEQYF
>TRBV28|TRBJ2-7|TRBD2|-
TGTGCCAGCAGGGGGGTAGCGGGGAGCTCCTACGAGCAGTACTTC
CASRGVAGSSYEQYF
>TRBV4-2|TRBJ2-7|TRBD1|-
TGTGCCAGCAGCCAAGATTGGAAGACCCGGGACAGTGATCCCCTCCTCTTC
CASSQDWKTRDSDPLLF
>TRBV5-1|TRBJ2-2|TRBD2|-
TGCGCCAGCAGCATAAGCGGGAGAGGGTCACCTGGCACCGGGGAGCTGTTTTTT
CASSISGRGSPGTGELFF
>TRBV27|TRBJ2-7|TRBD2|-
TGTGCCAGCAGGCAGGGGGCGTCAAGAGTACTAGCGGGAGGAATCCTCTCCTACGAGCAGTACTTC
CASRQGASRVLAGGILSYEQYF
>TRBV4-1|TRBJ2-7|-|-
TGCGCCAGCAGCCAAGATTTCGGCTCCAGCTCCTACGAGCAGTACTTC
CASSQDFGSSSYEQYF
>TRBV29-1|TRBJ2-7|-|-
TGCAGCGTTGAAGCAGACAGCTACGAGCAGTACTTC
CSVEADSYEQYF
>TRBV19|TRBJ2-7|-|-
TGTGCCAGTAGCCTCGGACTACGGCCGTACGAGCAGTACTTC
CASSLGLRPYEQYF
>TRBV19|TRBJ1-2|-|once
TGTGCCAGTAGTATCGGGGGATCGGAAGGCTACACCTTC
CASSIGGSEGYTF
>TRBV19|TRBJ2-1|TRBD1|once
TGTGCCACCCTAGGACAGGCCGGTGAGCAGTTCTTC
CATLGQAGEQFF
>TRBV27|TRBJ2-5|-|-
TGTGCCAGCAGTTTCCTTGGGGAGTACCAAGAGACCCAGTACTTC
CASSFLGEYQETQYF
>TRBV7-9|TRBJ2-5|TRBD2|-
TGTGCCAGCAGCCCGGGAGGCGGGGGCCAAGAGACCCAGTACTTC
CASSPGGGGQETQYF
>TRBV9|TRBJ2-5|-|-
TGTGCCAGCAGCGTAGGGGCCGGAAGGGAGACCCAGTACTTC
CASSVGAGRETQYF
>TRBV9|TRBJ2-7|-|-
TGTGCCAGCAGCGTAGGGGCAGCCCACTCCTACGAGCAGTACTTC
CASSVGAAHSYEQYF
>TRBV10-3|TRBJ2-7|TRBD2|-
TGTGCCATCAGTATCGGATTAGCGGGTTCGCTTCCCTACGAACAGTACTTC
CAISIGLAGSLPYEQYF
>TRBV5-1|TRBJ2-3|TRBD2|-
TGCGCCAGCAGCTTGGCGCTAGCGGGAGGAGGTCCCACAGATACGCAGTATTTT
CASSLALAGGGPTDTQYF
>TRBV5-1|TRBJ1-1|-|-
TGCGCCAGCAGCTTGGGTTTTAGGACTGAAGCTTTCTTT
CASSLGFRTEAFF
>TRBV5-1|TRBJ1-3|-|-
TGCGCCAGCAGCTTGGACAGAACCTCTGGAAACACCATATATTTT
CASSLDRTSGNTIYF
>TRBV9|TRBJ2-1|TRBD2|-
TGTGCCAGCAGCACCCGACCTGGACTAGCGTCCTACAATGAGCAGTTCTTC
CASSTRPGLASYNEQFF
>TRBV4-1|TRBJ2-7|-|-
TGCGCCAGCAGCCAAGAACACTTTAGCTCCTACGAGCAGTACTTC
CASSQEHFSSYEQYF
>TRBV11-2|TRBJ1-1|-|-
TGTGCCAGCAGCTTAGAGGGGGCCACTGAAGCTTTCTTT
CASSLEGATEAFF
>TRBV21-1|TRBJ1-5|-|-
TGTGCCAGCAGCAAAGCGCCAACAGTGGGGAGTAGCAATCAGCCCCAGCATTTT
CASSKAPTVGSSNQPQHF
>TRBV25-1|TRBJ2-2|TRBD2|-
TGTGCCAGCAGTGGGACTAGGGGCACCGGGGAGCTGTTTTTT
CASSGTRGTGELFF
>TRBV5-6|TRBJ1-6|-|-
TGTGCCAGCAGCCTCGGACAGTTACTTAATTCACCCCTCCACTTT
CASSLGQLLNSPLHF
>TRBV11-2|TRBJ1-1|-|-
TGTGCCAGCAGCTCCAGGGGAACTAGCTCGCAAGAAGCTTTCTTT
CASSSRGTSSQEAFF
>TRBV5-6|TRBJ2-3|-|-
TGTGCCAGCAGCCTCAACACAGATACGCAGTATTTT
CASSLNTDTQYF
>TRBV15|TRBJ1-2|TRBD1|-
TGTGCCACCAGGGGGACAGGGTTCCCTTCGATCTATGGCTACACCTTC
CATRGTGFPSIYGYTF
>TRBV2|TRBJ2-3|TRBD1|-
TGTGCCAGCAGATCCGGGACAGGGACAGATACGCAGTATTTT
CASRSGTGTDTQYF
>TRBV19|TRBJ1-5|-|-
TGTGCTAGTAGTTTCTCCAATCAGCCCCAGCATTTT
CASSFSNQPQHF
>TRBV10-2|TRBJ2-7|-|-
TGCGCCAGCCGGGACAACTCCTACGAGCAGTACTTC
CASRDNSYEQYF
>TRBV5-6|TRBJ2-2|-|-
TGTGCCAGCAGCTTCCGTGGACGGACGAACACCGGGGAGCTGTTTTTT
CASSFRGRTNTGELFF
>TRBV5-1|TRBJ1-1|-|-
TGCGCCAGCAGCCCCGGGACCGGGACTGAAGCTTTCTTT
CASSPGTGTEAFF
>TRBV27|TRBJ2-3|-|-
TGTGCCAGCAGTCTGGGATCAGCAAACCCCACAGATACGCAGTATTTT
CASSLGSANPTDTQYF
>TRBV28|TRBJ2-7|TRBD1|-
TGTGCCAGCAGTTTATCGGGGACAGAGTACTACGAGCAGTACTTC
CASSLSGTEYYEQYF
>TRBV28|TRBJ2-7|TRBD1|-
TGTGCCAGCAGCCTCGACGGCAGGGGGAGCTACGAGCAGTACTTC
CASSLDGRGSYEQYF
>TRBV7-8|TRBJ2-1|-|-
TGTGCCAGCAGCTTACGGCCGGCTAGGGCTTTTGGTGAGCAGTTCTTC
CASSLRPARAFGEQFF
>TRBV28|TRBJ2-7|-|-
TGTGCCAGCAGTGAGCATGTGGGGGCAGCCTACTACGAGCAGTACTTC
CASSEHVGAAYYEQYF
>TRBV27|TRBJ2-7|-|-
TGTGCCAGCAGTTGGGGGAGGATCGGGGAGTTCGAGCAGTACTTC
CASSWGRIGEFEQYF